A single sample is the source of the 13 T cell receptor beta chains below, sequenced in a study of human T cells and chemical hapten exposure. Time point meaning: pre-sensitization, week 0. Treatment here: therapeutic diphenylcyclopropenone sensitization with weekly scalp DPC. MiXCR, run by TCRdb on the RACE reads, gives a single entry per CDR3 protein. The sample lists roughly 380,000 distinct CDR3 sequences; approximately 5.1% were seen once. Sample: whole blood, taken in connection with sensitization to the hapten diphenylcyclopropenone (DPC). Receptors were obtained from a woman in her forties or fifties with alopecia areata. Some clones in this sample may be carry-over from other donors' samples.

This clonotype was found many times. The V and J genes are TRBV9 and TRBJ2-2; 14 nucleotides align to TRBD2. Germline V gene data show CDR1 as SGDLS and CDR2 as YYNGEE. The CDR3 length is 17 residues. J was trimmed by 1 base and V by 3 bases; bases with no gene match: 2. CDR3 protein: CASSGGTSGRNTGELFF. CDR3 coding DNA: TGTGCCAGCAGCGGAGGGACTAGCGGGAGGAACACCGGGGAGCTGTTTTTT.

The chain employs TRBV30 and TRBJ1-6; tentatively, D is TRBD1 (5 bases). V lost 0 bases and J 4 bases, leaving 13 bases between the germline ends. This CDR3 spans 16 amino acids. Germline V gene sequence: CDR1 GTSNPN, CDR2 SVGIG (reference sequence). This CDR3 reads CAWSVLDKTYNSPLHF. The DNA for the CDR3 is TGTGCCTGGAGTGTACTGGACAAGACTTATAATTCACCCCTCCACTTT. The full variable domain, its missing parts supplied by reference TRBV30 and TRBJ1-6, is SQTIHQWPATLVQPVGSPLSLECTVEGTSNPNLYWYRQAAGRGLQLLFYSVGIGQISSEVPQNLSASRPQDRQFILSSKKLLLSDSGFYLCAWSVLDKTYNSPLHFGNGTRLTVT.

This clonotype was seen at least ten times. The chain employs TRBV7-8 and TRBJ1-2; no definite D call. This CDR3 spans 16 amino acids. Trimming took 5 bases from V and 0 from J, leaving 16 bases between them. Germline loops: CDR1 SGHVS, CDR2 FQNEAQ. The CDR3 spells CASSPGGIEANYGYTF. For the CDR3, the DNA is TGTGCCAGCAGCCCCGGAGGCATCGAAGCTAACTATGGCTACACCTTC.

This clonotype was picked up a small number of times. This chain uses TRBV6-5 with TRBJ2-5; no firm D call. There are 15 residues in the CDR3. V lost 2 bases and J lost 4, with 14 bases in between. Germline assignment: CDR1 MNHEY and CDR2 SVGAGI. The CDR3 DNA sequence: TGTGCCAGCAGTTACGGAGTCTCCTCTCGAGAGACCCAGTACTTC. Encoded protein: CASSYGVSSRETQYF.

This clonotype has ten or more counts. CDR3 sequence: CASSYSGGGTDTQYF. The CDR3 DNA is TGTGCCAGCAGTTACTCAGGCGGGGGAACAGATACGCAGTATTTT. The rearrangement uses TRBV6-5 and TRBJ2-3, with 7 positions matching TRBD2. Germline V gene data show CDR1 as MNHEY and CDR2 as SVGAGI. V lost 0 bases to trimming and J lost 3 bases; unmatched junction nucleotides: 3. The CDR3 is 15 amino acids.

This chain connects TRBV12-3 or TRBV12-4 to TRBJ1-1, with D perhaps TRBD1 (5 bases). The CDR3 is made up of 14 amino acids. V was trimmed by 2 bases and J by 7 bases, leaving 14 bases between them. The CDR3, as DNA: TGTGCCAGCAGTTTATATACAGGATACGGTGAAGCTTTCTTT. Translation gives CASSLYTGYGEAFF.

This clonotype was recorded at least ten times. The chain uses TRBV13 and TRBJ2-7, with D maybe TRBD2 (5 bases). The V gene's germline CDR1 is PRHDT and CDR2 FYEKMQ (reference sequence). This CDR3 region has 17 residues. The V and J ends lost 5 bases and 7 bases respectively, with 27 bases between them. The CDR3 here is CASSSAPTLGSKVEQYF. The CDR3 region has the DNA TGTGCCAGCAGCAGTGCCCCTACACTAGGGTCTAAGGTAGAGCAGTACTTC. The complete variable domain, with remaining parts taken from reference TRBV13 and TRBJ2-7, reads AAGVIQSPRHLIKEKRETATLKCYPIPRHDTVYWYQQGPGQDPQFLISFYEKMQSDKGSIPDRFSAQQFSDYHSELNMSSLELGDSALYFCASSSAPTLGSKVEQYFGPGTRLTVT.

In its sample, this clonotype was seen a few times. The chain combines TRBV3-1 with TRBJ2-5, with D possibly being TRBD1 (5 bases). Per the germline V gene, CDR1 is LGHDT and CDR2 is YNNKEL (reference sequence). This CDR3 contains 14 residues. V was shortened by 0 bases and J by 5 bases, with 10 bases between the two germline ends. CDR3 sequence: CASSQDGRGETQYF. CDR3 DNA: TGTGCCAGCAGCCAAGATGGAAGGGGCGAGACCCAGTACTTC.

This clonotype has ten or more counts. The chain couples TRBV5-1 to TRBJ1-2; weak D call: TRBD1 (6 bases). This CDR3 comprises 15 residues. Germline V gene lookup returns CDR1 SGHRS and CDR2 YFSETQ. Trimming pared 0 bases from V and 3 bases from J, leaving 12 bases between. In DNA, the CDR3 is TGCGCCAGCAGCTTGGAGAGTCCAGGGGACTATGGCTACACCTTC. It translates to CASSLESPGDYGYTF. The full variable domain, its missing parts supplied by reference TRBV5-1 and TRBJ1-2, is KAGVTQTPRYLIKTRGQQVTLSCSPISGHRSVSWYQQTPGQGLQFLFEYFSETQRNKGNFPGRFSGRQFSNSRSEMNVSTLELGDSALYLCASSLESPGDYGYTFGSGTRLTVV.

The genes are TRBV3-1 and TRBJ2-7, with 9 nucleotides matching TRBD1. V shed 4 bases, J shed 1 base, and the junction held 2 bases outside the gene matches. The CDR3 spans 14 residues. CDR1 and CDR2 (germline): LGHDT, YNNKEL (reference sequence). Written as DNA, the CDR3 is TGTGCCAGCAGCCTGGACAGGGGTTCCTACGAGCAGTACTTC. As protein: CASSLDRGSYEQYF.

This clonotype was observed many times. The CDR3 region has the DNA TGCAGCGTAGGACAGGGGGCGGGGGAGCAGTACTTC. Translated: CSVGQGAGEQYF. The chain uses TRBV29-1 and TRBJ2-7; TRBD1 matches at 11 bases. CDR3 length: 12 residues. Trimming at V came to 6 bases and at J to 7 bases, leaving 5 bases not matched to a gene. CDR1 SQVTM and CDR2 ANQGSEA come from the germline V gene.

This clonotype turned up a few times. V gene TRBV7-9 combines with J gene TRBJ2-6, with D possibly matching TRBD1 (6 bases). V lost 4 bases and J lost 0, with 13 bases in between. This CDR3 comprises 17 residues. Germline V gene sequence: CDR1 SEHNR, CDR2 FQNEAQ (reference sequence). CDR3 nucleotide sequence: TGTGCCAGCAGCTCGCCGGACAGCCGCTCTGGGGCCAACGTCCTGACTTTC. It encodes CASSSPDSRSGANVLTF.

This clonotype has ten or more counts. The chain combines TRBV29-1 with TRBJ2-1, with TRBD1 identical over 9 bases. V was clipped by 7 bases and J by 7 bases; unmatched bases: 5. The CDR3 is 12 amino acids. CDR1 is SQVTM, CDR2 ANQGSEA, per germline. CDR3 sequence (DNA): TGCAGCGCCACAGGGGGCCGGAATGAGCAGTTCTTC. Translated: CSATGGRNEQFF.